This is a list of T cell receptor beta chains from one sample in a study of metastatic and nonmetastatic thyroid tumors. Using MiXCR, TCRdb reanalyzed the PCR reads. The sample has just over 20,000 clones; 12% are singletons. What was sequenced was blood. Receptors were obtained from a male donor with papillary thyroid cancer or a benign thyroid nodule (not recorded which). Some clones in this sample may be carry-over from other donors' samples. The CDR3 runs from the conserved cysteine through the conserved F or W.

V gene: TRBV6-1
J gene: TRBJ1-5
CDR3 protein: CASTNAELVRNQPQHF

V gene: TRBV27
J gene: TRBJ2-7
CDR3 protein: CASSTRDRVTYEQYF

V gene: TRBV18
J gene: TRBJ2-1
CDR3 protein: CASSLGVGSYNEQFF

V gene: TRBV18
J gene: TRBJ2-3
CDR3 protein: CASSTPGRFSTDTQYF

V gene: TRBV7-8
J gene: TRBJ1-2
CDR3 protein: CASSPLSYGYTF

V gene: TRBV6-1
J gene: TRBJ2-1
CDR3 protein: CASSIAGGRGEQFF

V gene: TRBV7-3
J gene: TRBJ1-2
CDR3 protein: CASSLNPGHGYTF

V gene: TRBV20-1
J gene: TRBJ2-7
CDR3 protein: CSAKKDLYDEQYF

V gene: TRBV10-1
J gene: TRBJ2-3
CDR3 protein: CASSGRGTSYTQYF

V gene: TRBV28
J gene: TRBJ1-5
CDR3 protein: CASSLSGTGRQPQHF

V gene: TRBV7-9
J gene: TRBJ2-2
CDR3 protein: CASSPSGRMDTGELFF

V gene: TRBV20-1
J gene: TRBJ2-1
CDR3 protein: CSARDLGLVVEQFF

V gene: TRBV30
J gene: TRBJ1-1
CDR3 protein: CAWKTPGAMNTEAFF

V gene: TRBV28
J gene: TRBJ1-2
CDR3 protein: CASRGTGVGYGYTF

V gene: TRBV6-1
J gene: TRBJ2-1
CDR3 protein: CASSELAGSYNEQFF

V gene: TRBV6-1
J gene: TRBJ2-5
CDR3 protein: CASTGGSRGRGPSDQYF

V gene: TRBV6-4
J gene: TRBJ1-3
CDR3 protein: CASSDSGSGNTIYF

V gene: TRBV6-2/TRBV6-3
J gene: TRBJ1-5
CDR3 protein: CASSSPEVRPQHF

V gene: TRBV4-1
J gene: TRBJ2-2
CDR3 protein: CASSQFFGTSGRANTGELFF

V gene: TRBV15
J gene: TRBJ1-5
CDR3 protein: CATSRDREGGQPQHF

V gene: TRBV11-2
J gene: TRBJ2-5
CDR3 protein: CASSLTGAGETQYF

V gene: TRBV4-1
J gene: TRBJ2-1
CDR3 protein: CASSRGKTQFF

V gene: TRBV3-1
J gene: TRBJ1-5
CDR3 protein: CASSQQGANQPQHF

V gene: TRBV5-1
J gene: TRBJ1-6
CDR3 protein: CASSKGREYNSPLHF

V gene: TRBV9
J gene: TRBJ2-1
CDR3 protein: CASSEGPGQVQSAYNEQFF

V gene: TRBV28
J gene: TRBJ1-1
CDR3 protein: CASSSLERGGNTEAFF

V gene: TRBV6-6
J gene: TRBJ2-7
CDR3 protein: CASSYSIGQPYEQYF

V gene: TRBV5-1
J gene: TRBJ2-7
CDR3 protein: CASSPQQISGYEQYF

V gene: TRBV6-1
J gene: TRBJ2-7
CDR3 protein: CASAAGLAAYEQYF

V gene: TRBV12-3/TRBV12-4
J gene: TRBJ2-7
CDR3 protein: CASRPNYRDEQYF

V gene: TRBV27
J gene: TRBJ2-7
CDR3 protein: CASGYTGGEQYF

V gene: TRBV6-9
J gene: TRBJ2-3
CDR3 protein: CASSYDPTGLAGGAGTDTQYF

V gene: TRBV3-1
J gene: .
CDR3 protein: CASSPTSGPGQGQYTAGLREQFF

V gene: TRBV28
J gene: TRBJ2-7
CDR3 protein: CASSFPTPNAYEQYF

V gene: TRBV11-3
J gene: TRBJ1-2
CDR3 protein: CASSLGPTGGGSYGYTF